These T cell receptor beta chains were read from a single sample in a study of technical replicates of blood from a handful of donors. The method was immunoSEQ multiplex PCR; TCRdb's version includes in-frame clones alone and lacks a portion of them. The profile shows about 83,000 clones, 90% to 95% of them singletons. The sequencing input was T cells isolated from PBMCs. These receptor sequences come from a human donor in good health. CDR3s include the opening cysteine and the closing phenylalanine or tryptophan. Each record gives: J gene, D gene, clone size, V gene, CDR3 protein, CDR3 DNA. D genes are given only for firm matches. Only some rows state a clone size, as once, few, many or a class for expanded clones.

j_gene: TRBJ2-3
d_gene: NA
abundance: NA
v_gene: TRBV7-9
CDR3aa: CASGRGATDTQYF
CDR3nt: TGTGCCAGCGGACGGGGTGCGACAGATACGCAGTATTTT

j_gene: TRBJ1-4
d_gene: TRBD1
abundance: NA
v_gene: TRBV4-1
CDR3aa: CASSRERPDRPNEKLFF
CDR3nt: TGCGCCAGCAGCCGAGAGCGACCGGACAGGCCTAATGAAAAACTGTTTTTT

j_gene: TRBJ2-1
d_gene: NA
abundance: NA
v_gene: TRBV28
CDR3aa: CASSTGSWAYNEQFF
CDR3nt: TGTGCCAGCTCGACGGGGAGTTGGGCCTACAATGAGCAGTTCTTC

j_gene: TRBJ2-1
d_gene: TRBD2
abundance: NA
v_gene: TRBV4-2
CDR3aa: CASSPKMTTSDYNEQFF
CDR3nt: TGTGCCAGCAGCCCCAAGATGACAACTAGCGACTACAATGAGCAGTTCTTC

j_gene: TRBJ2-5
d_gene: NA
abundance: NA
v_gene: TRBV11-3
CDR3aa: CASSLGAGLRETQYF
CDR3nt: TGTGCCAGCAGCTTAGGTGCGGGGTTGAGAGAGACCCAGTACTTC

j_gene: TRBJ1-6
d_gene: TRBD1
abundance: NA
v_gene: TRBV5-6
CDR3aa: CASSSAGTGGFNSPLHF
CDR3nt: TGTGCCAGCAGCTCAGCCGGGACAGGGGGCTTTAATTCACCCCTCCACTTT

j_gene: TRBJ1-1
d_gene: TRBD1
abundance: NA
v_gene: TRBV27
CDR3aa: CASSSPSTGRNTEAFF
CDR3nt: TGTGCCAGCAGTTCCCCTTCGACAGGGAGGAACACTGAAGCTTTCTTT

j_gene: TRBJ2-7
d_gene: TRBD2
abundance: NA
v_gene: TRBV27
CDR3aa: CASSLTSGGAEQYF
CDR3nt: TGTGCCAGCAGCTTAACTAGCGGGGGGGCGGAGCAGTACTTC

j_gene: TRBJ1-4
d_gene: NA
abundance: NA
v_gene: TRBV4-1
CDR3aa: CASSQDLRGQAFF
CDR3nt: TGCGCCAGCAGCCAAGATCTACGCGGGCAGGCGTTTTTT

j_gene: TRBJ2-3
d_gene: NA
abundance: NA
v_gene: TRBV4-1
CDR3aa: CASSHVGGATDTQYF
CDR3nt: TGCGCCAGCAGCCACGTGGGGGGGGCCACAGATACGCAGTATTTT

j_gene: TRBJ1-1
d_gene: TRBD1
abundance: NA
v_gene: TRBV5-1
CDR3aa: CASSLADREVSEAFF
CDR3nt: TGCGCCAGCAGCTTGGCGGACAGGGAAGTTTCTGAAGCTTTCTTT

j_gene: TRBJ2-7
d_gene: NA
abundance: NA
v_gene: TRBV5-6
CDR3aa: CASSLVQASYEQYF
CDR3nt: TGTGCCAGCAGCTTGGTACAGGCCTCCTACGAGCAGTACTTC

j_gene: TRBJ1-4
d_gene: NA
abundance: NA
v_gene: TRBV27
CDR3aa: CASSPLMSTNEKLFF
CDR3nt: TGTGCCAGCAGTCCCCTTATGTCAACTAATGAAAAACTGTTTTTT

j_gene: TRBJ2-2
d_gene: TRBD1
abundance: NA
v_gene: TRBV2
CDR3aa: CASSEVIAGGFSNTGELFF
CDR3nt: TGTGCCAGCAGTGAAGTAATTGCAGGGGGCTTTTCGAACACCGGGGAGCTGTTTTTT

j_gene: TRBJ1-5
d_gene: NA
abundance: NA
v_gene: TRBV5-6
CDR3aa: CASSLGHGNQPQHF
CDR3nt: TGTGCCAGCAGCTTGGGACATGGAAATCAGCCCCAGCATTTT

j_gene: TRBJ2-4
d_gene: NA
abundance: NA
v_gene: TRBV6-5
CDR3aa: CASKGTRLYF
CDR3nt: TGTGCCAGCAAGGGGACAAGGCTCTACTTC

j_gene: TRBJ1-2
d_gene: TRBD1
abundance: NA
v_gene: TRBV10-3
CDR3aa: CAISDFAGQPNANYGYTF
CDR3nt: TGTGCCATCAGTGATTTCGCGGGACAGCCTAACGCTAACTATGGCTACACCTTC

j_gene: TRBJ1-5
d_gene: NA
abundance: NA
v_gene: TRBV18
CDR3aa: CASSYQESRGNQPQHF
CDR3nt: TGTGCCAGCTCCTACCAGGAATCCAGGGGCAATCAGCCCCAGCATTTT

j_gene: TRBJ2-7
d_gene: TRBD2
abundance: NA
v_gene: TRBV7-8
CDR3aa: CASSLGPGTNAYEQYF
CDR3nt: TGTGCCAGCAGCTTAGGTCCGGGGACTAACGCCTACGAGCAGTACTTC

j_gene: TRBJ1-2
d_gene: TRBD1
abundance: NA
v_gene: TRBV9
CDR3aa: CASSTGQGECYTF
CDR3nt: TGTGCCAGCAGCACCGGACAGGGAGAATGCTACACCTTC

j_gene: TRBJ2-5
d_gene: NA
abundance: NA
v_gene: TRBV11-2
CDR3aa: CASSLGGLYQETQYF
CDR3nt: TGTGCCAGCAGCTTAGGAGGTCTCTACCAAGAGACCCAGTACTTC

j_gene: TRBJ1-5
d_gene: NA
abundance: NA
v_gene: TRBV19
CDR3aa: CASRGGGLNQPQHF
CDR3nt: TGTGCCAGCAGAGGGGGGGGACTTAATCAGCCCCAGCATTTT

j_gene: TRBJ1-1
d_gene: NA
abundance: NA
v_gene: TRBV11-3
CDR3aa: CASSFRQSMNTEAFF
CDR3nt: TGTGCCAGCAGCTTTCGACAGAGTATGAACACTGAAGCTTTCTTT

j_gene: TRBJ1-5
d_gene: NA
abundance: NA
v_gene: TRBV27
CDR3aa: CASRAGATNQPQHF
CDR3nt: TGTGCCAGCAGAGCTGGGGCCACAAATCAGCCCCAGCATTTT

j_gene: TRBJ2-2
d_gene: NA
abundance: NA
v_gene: TRBV10-2
CDR3aa: CASRQTQSLGLFF
CDR3nt: TGCGCCAGCAGACAGACACAATCCCTGGGGCTGTTTTTT

j_gene: TRBJ2-3
d_gene: NA
abundance: NA
v_gene: TRBV7-8
CDR3aa: CASSFSRDTQYF
CDR3nt: TGTGCCAGCAGCTTCAGTCGAGATACGCAGTATTTT

j_gene: TRBJ2-1
d_gene: TRBD2
abundance: NA
v_gene: TRBV6-4
CDR3aa: CASSEGLAGVDEQFF
CDR3nt: TGTGCCAGCAGTGAAGGGCTAGCGGGAGTCGATGAGCAGTTCTTC

j_gene: TRBJ2-3
d_gene: TRBD2
abundance: NA
v_gene: TRBV27
CDR3aa: CASSTWTSGRDTQYF
CDR3nt: TGTGCCAGCAGTACCTGGACTAGCGGGCGGGATACGCAGTATTTT

j_gene: TRBJ1-1
d_gene: TRBD1
abundance: NA
v_gene: TRBV9
CDR3aa: CASSEQGDTEAFF
CDR3nt: TGTGCCAGCAGCGAGCAGGGGGACACTGAAGCTTTCTTT

j_gene: TRBJ1-2
d_gene: NA
abundance: NA
v_gene: TRBV5-5
CDR3aa: CASSLDIPIYGYTF
CDR3nt: TGTGCCAGCAGCCTGGACATCCCGATCTATGGCTACACCTTC

j_gene: TRBJ2-7
d_gene: NA
abundance: NA
v_gene: TRBV6-1
CDR3aa: CASSEGKQGYYEQYF
CDR3nt: TGTGCCAGCAGTGAAGGAAAACAGGGTTACTACGAGCAGTACTTC

j_gene: TRBJ2-7
d_gene: NA
abundance: NA
v_gene: TRBV27
CDR3aa: CASSSGTPGEQYF
CDR3nt: TGTGCCAGCAGTTCCGGGACACCGGGGGAGCAGTACTTC

j_gene: TRBJ2-5
d_gene: NA
abundance: NA
v_gene: TRBV6-5
CDR3aa: CASSYLQRDYQETQYF
CDR3nt: TGTGCCAGCAGTTATCTCCAAAGGGACTACCAAGAGACCCAGTACTTC

j_gene: TRBJ1-4
d_gene: NA
abundance: NA
v_gene: TRBV25-1
CDR3aa: CASSEYKAGREKLFF
CDR3nt: TGTGCCAGCAGTGAATATAAGGCAGGGCGTGAAAAACTGTTTTTT

j_gene: TRBJ1-5
d_gene: TRBD1
abundance: NA
v_gene: TRBV5-5
CDR3aa: CASSSSGGPQHF
CDR3nt: TGTGCCAGCAGCTCTTCAGGGGGGCCCCAGCATTTT

j_gene: TRBJ2-5
d_gene: TRBD2
abundance: NA
v_gene: TRBV11-3
CDR3aa: CASSRGGGGGETQYF
CDR3nt: TGTGCCAGCAGCCGGGGCGGGGGGGGTGGAGAGACCCAGTACTTC

j_gene: TRBJ1-1
d_gene: NA
abundance: NA
v_gene: TRBV29-1
CDR3aa: CSVEEYVVSIEAFF
CDR3nt: TGCAGCGTTGAAGAATATGTCGTTTCTATCGAAGCTTTCTTT

j_gene: TRBJ2-7
d_gene: TRBD1
abundance: NA
v_gene: TRBV10-3
CDR3aa: CAISESDRQDEQYF
CDR3nt: TGTGCCATCAGTGAGTCGGACAGGCAGGACGAGCAGTACTTC

j_gene: TRBJ1-1
d_gene: NA
abundance: NA
v_gene: TRBV18
CDR3aa: CASSQVGLVFRRENTEAFF
CDR3nt: TGTGCCAGCTCACAGGTAGGATTGGTGTTCCGCAGGGAGAACACTGAAGCTTTCTTT

j_gene: TRBJ1-5
d_gene: NA
abundance: once
v_gene: TRBV6-1
CDR3aa: CASSEGGRNQPQHF
CDR3nt: TGTGCCAGCAGTGAAGGAGGAAGAAATCAGCCCCAGCATTTT

j_gene: TRBJ1-1
d_gene: NA
abundance: NA
v_gene: TRBV11-2
CDR3aa: CASSDAPRETEAFF
CDR3nt: TGTGCCAGCAGCGACGCCCCGCGGGAGACCGAAGCTTTCTTT

j_gene: TRBJ2-7
d_gene: TRBD2
abundance: NA
v_gene: TRBV7-6
CDR3aa: CASSLAAGGSYEQYF
CDR3nt: TGTGCCAGCAGCTTAGCGGCGGGGGGCTCCTACGAGCAGTACTTC

j_gene: TRBJ1-1
d_gene: TRBD1
abundance: NA
v_gene: TRBV27
CDR3aa: CASTFPGGTEAFF
CDR3nt: TGTGCCAGCACTTTTCCAGGGGGCACTGAAGCTTTCTTT

j_gene: TRBJ2-5
d_gene: TRBD2
abundance: NA
v_gene: TRBV7-2
CDR3aa: CASSYQVPSGSGETQYF
CDR3nt: TGTGCCAGCAGCTACCAGGTGCCTAGCGGGAGTGGGGAGACCCAGTACTTC

j_gene: TRBJ2-7
d_gene: NA
abundance: NA
v_gene: TRBV28
CDR3aa: CASSLGGRDRYEQYF
CDR3nt: TGTGCCAGCAGTTTAGGTGGGAGAGATCGCTACGAGCAGTACTTC

j_gene: TRBJ2-4
d_gene: NA
abundance: once
v_gene: TRBV28
CDR3aa: CASSLSRDIQYF
CDR3nt: TGTGCCAGCAGTTTAAGCAGGGACATTCAGTACTTC

j_gene: TRBJ1-1
d_gene: TRBD1
abundance: NA
v_gene: TRBV19
CDR3aa: CASSTLQGDRAFF
CDR3nt: TGTGCCAGTAGTACCTTACAGGGGGATCGCGCTTTCTTT

j_gene: TRBJ2-6
d_gene: NA
abundance: NA
v_gene: TRBV19
CDR3aa: CAGRTSSGANVLTF
CDR3nt: TGTGCCGGACGGACAAGCTCTGGGGCCAACGTCCTGACTTTC

j_gene: TRBJ1-5
d_gene: NA
abundance: NA
v_gene: TRBV7-8
CDR3aa: CASSLVGANQPQHF
CDR3nt: TGTGCCAGCAGCTTAGTTGGGGCGAATCAGCCCCAGCATTTT

j_gene: TRBJ1-5
d_gene: NA
abundance: NA
v_gene: TRBV7-8
CDR3aa: CASSLGLTGTNQPQHF
CDR3nt: TGTGCCAGCAGCTTAGGGTTAACAGGTACAAATCAGCCCCAGCATTTT

j_gene: TRBJ2-5
d_gene: NA
abundance: NA
v_gene: TRBV25-1
CDR3aa: CASLDEGIQETQYF
CDR3nt: TGTGCCAGCTTAGATGAGGGAATACAAGAGACCCAGTACTTC

j_gene: TRBJ2-1
d_gene: TRBD2
abundance: NA
v_gene: TRBV19
CDR3aa: CASSIVKGGEQFF
CDR3nt: TGTGCCAGTAGTATTGTGAAGGGAGGGGAGCAGTTCTTC

j_gene: TRBJ2-3
d_gene: TRBD2
abundance: NA
v_gene: TRBV7-8
CDR3aa: CASSRTSSITDTQYF
CDR3nt: TGTGCCAGCAGCCGGACTAGCAGTATAACAGATACGCAGTATTTT

j_gene: TRBJ2-7
d_gene: NA
abundance: once
v_gene: TRBV29-1
CDR3aa: CSVEVGSTPSYEQYF
CDR3nt: TGCAGCGTTGAAGTGGGCTCGACCCCCTCCTACGAGCAGTACTTC

j_gene: TRBJ2-1
d_gene: TRBD1
abundance: NA
v_gene: TRBV27
CDR3aa: CASSLWDRGNEQFF
CDR3nt: TGTGCCAGCAGTTTATGGGACAGGGGAAATGAGCAGTTCTTC